This T cell receptor (beta chain) was captured by sequencing in a study of T cells in Graves' hyperthyroidism and ophthalmopathy. For the study at large: Blood from the periphery was taken at initial diagnosis, before any treatment.

TCR beta CDR3 sequences were amplified from RNA transcripts. When the TCR CDR3 underwent first-round RT-PCR, the HTBI primer set was used. Each CDR3 protein is one row after TCRdb ran MiXCR on the multiplex PCR reads. The table lists around 440,000 distinct CDR3 sequences, roughly 14% of them singletons. V lost 4 bases, J lost 5 bases, and 12 bases lay in between. The CDR3 covers 15 residues. Points from the study as a whole: Blood shared most expanded thyroid clonotypes above 0.001.

Worth noting for this clonotype: As yet, its antigen is unknown.

Over 18 months, lack of ophthalmopathy progression marked Graves' hyperthyroidism as stable. Based on clinical symptoms, serum thyroxine and TRAb, thyroid ultrasound and orbital computed tomography, diagnoses were reached. The chain is built from TRBV12-3 or TRBV12-4 and TRBJ1-6, with D maybe TRBD1 (5 bases). The sequenced sample consisted of blood. This clonotype was sampled from a woman younger than 30 with Graves' hyperthyroidism. The CDR3 sequence: CASSSPPGNNSPLHF. As DNA, the CDR3 is TGTGCCAGCAGTTCCCCTCCAGGGAATAATTCACCCCTCCACTTT.